The sequence of this T cell receptor (beta chain) was determined in a study of cytomegalovirus exposure and HLA in healthy donors. Study conclusions and caveats: Cytomegalovirus association was listed for around 170 TCR beta chains.

In the PCR, 60 Vbeta and 13 Jbeta primers were used. Assay: immunoSEQ multiplex PCR; the TCRdb copy retains only in-frame clones and omits some. This table holds about 160,000 clones, 79% found once. This CDR3 has 14 amino acids. Germline V gene lookup returns CDR1 MNHNS and CDR2 SASEGT. Trimming at V came to 3 bases and at J to 2 bases, leaving 0 bases not matched to a gene. This clone was observed a single time. Its antigen remains unidentified. Sequencing was performed on PBMCs. This clonotype was obtained from a man aged 40-50 years in good health and CMV-seronegative. The V gene is TRBV6-1, the J gene TRBJ1-5; TRBD1 matches 8 bases. CDR3 region: CASSEDRGNQPQHF. DNA for the CDR3: TGTGCCAGCAGTGAGGACAGGGGCAATCAGCCCCAGCATTTT.